This T cell receptor (beta chain) was identified in a study of metastatic and nonmetastatic thyroid tumors. The V gene's germline CDR1 is ENHRY and CDR2 SYGVKD. The CDR3 spans 16 residues. V lost 0 bases to trimming and J lost 7 bases, with 16 bases between them. Through MiXCR, TCRdb re-clonotyped the PCR reads. The profile shows fewer than 15,000 clones, roughly 27% of them singletons. Patients had received no treatment of any kind before thyroid surgery. The table lists this clone with many counts. The chain joins TRBV10-3 to TRBJ1-5, with unresolved D. The sequence derives from a female donor with papillary thyroid cancer or a benign thyroid nodule (not recorded which). Some clones in this sample may be carry-over from other donors' samples. The specimen was tumor tissue. CDR3 sequence: CAISESGGVGEQPQHF. CDR3 nucleotides: TGTGCCATCAGTGAGTCGGGTGGGGTTGGGGAGCAGCCCCAGCATTTT.